This TCR beta chain was captured by sequencing in a study of T cell changes during pregnancy in multiple sclerosis (dated by TCRdb to about 2019). Some background on the complete study: The study examined how the T cell repertoire changed over the course of pregnancy in women with multiple sclerosis.

Library preparation employed the immunoSEQ multiplex PCR assay. TCRdb limited this immuneACCESS table to in-frame rearrangements with V and J called. A share of clones is missing; checked studies link under half to unresolved V genes, and the rest is unexplained. The sample includes 50,000 to 65,000 clones, with roughly 93% observed a single time. The ten most abundant clones make up 1.3% of the sample. V gives up 0 bases and J gives up 0 bases, and the segment between their germline ends measures 16 bases. The germline V gene yields SGHRS for CDR1 and YFSETQ for CDR2. CDR3 length: 19 amino acids, cysteine to phenylalanine. The CDR3 DNA has 57 bases and is translated from base 1. A word on this clone: Its antigen has not been determined. Base-call qualities are not available, and no considerably larger clone is one nucleotide away.

The sequences come from peripheral blood, collected in the second trimester of pregnancy. The V gene is TRBV5-1 and the J gene is TRBJ2-6; there is no confident call for the D gene. The clonotype originates from a female donor with multiple sclerosis, enrolled in a pregnancy study. CDR3 protein: CASSLVVSQLNSGANVLTF. The base sequence is TGCGCCAGCAGCTTGGTAGTCTCACAGCTCAACTCTGGGGCCAACGTCCTGACTTTC.